This T cell receptor (beta chain) was obtained from a study of blood T cell repertoires in COVID-19. The repertoire was sequenced with immunoSEQ multiplex PCR; TCRdb's copy has only in-frame clones and lacks some. This sample carries 120,000 or so clones, 85% of them seen once, and the ten largest clones take roughly 6.7%. This clone was seen only once. J lost 4 bases, V lost 4 bases, and 10 bases had no gene match. In germline, CDR1 is SGDLS, CDR2 YYNGEE. There are 16 residues in the CDR3. This clonotype was sampled from an elderly man with active or convalescent COVID-19. The chain carries TRBV9 and TRBJ2-3, with 9 bases matching TRBD1. The specimen sequenced was peripheral blood. The CDR3 spells CASSPTGGGFPDTQYF. CDR3 DNA: TGTGCCAGCAGCCCGACAGGGGGTGGTTTCCCAGATACGCAGTATTTT.